The present T cell receptor (beta chain) was sequenced within a study of a mutant IDH1 vaccine in newly diagnosed glioma. For the study at large: Patients were pretreated with radiotherapy, temozolomide, or both, mostly both.

Whole-study results and caveats: Evidence of vaccine-induced immune responses was documented in over 85% of patients. Apparently, pseudoprogression bore no relation to changes among the top peripheral T cell clonotypes.

The sample's time point: week 35, safety follow-up. Topical imiquimod was applied with each vaccine dose, which held 300 ug of mutant IDH1 20-mer peptide. Weeks 1, 3, 5, 7, 11, 15, 19 and 23 were when patients received their eight vaccinations. The germline V gene has CDR1 MNHEY and CDR2 SMNVEV (reference sequence). V lost 7 bases and J 2 bases, leaving 18 bases between the germline ends. CDR3 length: 15 residues. On this clone itself: Its antigen is undetermined.

Produced via immunoSEQ multiplex PCR; TCRdb's table is partial and in-frame only. Among just under 70,000 clones, approximately 81% were seen once, and the ten largest hold more than 10%. The sequence derives from a man aged 18 to 29 with glioma. Sequenced here: PBMCs, sampled from a glioma patient whose treatment included an IDH1 peptide vaccine. The chain combines TRBV27 with TRBJ2-7, with D perhaps matching TRBD2 (6 bases). The CDR3 DNA follows: TGTGCCAGCACCCGTTTGGGTGCGGGGACCTACGAGCAGTACTTC. Translated, it gives CASTRLGAGTYEQYF.